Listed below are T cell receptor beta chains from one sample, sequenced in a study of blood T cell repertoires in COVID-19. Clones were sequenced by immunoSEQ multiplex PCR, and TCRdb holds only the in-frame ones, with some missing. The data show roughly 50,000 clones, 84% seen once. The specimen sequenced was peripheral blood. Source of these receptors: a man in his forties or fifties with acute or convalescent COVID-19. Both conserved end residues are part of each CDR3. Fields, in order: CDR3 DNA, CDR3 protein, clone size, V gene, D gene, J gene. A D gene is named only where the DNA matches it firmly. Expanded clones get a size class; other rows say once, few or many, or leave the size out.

TGTGCCAGCAGCTTAGATGGAGCGGGGACGGGCGGGGAGCTGTTTTTT	CASSLDGAGTGGELFF	.	TRBV11-2	TRBD2	TRBJ2-2
TGTGCCATCAAGGGGGTAGCGGGGGGATCGTACAATGAGCAGTTCTTC	CAIKGVAGGSYNEQFF	once	TRBV10-3	TRBD2	TRBJ2-1
TGTGCCAGCAGTTTATCAGTCCGGGACTCATTCTACGAGCAGTACTTC	CASSLSVRDSFYEQYF	.	TRBV27	.	TRBJ2-7
TGTGCCAGCAGTGAAGGGGGGCCGCGCAATCAGCCCCAGCATTTT	CASSEGGPRNQPQHF	.	TRBV2	.	TRBJ1-5
TGTGCTAGCCCCGGGACAGGGACGGAGAGGGACAATGAGCAGTTCTTC	CASPGTGTERDNEQFF	once	TRBV12-5	TRBD1	TRBJ2-1
TGCAGCGCCGGGAGCGGGACAGGGCCTTCGGGGGCCAACGTCCTGACTTTC	CSAGSGTGPSGANVLTF	.	TRBV29-1	TRBD1	TRBJ2-6
TGCGCCAGCAGCCAACAGGAGCCTTTACAGGGTCGATATAATTCACCCCTCCACTTT	CASSQQEPLQGRYNSPLHF	.	TRBV4-1	.	TRBJ1-6
TGTGCCAGCAGTTACTCGTCAGAGAACACTGAAGCTTTCTTT	CASSYSSENTEAFF	.	TRBV6-5	.	TRBJ1-1
TGTGCCAGCAGCGTAAACATCCCCTATGGCTACACCTTC	CASSVNIPYGYTF	.	TRBV9	.	TRBJ1-2
TGTGCCAGTAGTATAGGCGGGAGTCGAACAGATACGCAGTATTTT	CASSIGGSRTDTQYF	.	TRBV19	TRBD2	TRBJ2-3
TGTGCCAGCAGCCAAGCAGGGAAGGGATGGAGCACTGAAGCTTTCTTT	CASSQAGKGWSTEAFF	.	TRBV3-1/TRBV3-2	.	TRBJ1-1
TGTGCCAGCAGCTTAGCGACTAGCTCCCAGTACTTC	CASSLATSSQYF	.	TRBV11-2	TRBD2	TRBJ2-5
TGTGCCAGCAGTTACGACACCGTGAAGACCGGCTACACCTTC	CASSYDTVKTGYTF	.	TRBV6-5	.	TRBJ1-2
TGCGCCAGCAGCCTAACAGGGCTAAATGGCAATCAGCCCCAGCATTTT	CASSLTGLNGNQPQHF	few	TRBV5-1	.	TRBJ1-5
TGTGCCAGCAGCATCGGACAGGACCATTCTGGAAACACCATATATTTT	CASSIGQDHSGNTIYF	.	TRBV9	TRBD1	TRBJ1-3
TGTGCCAGTATACAGGGGACCTATAATTCACCCCTCCACTTT	CASIQGTYNSPLHF	.	TRBV6-5	TRBD1	TRBJ1-6
TGTGCCAGCAGCCCCGGGGCAGGGGGTACAGCAGATACGCAGTATTTT	CASSPGAGGTADTQYF	.	TRBV7-3	TRBD1	TRBJ2-3
TGTGCCAGCAGCCAGGGACTAGCGGGAGTCTATGAGCAGTTCTTC	CASSQGLAGVYEQFF	once	TRBV7-6	TRBD2	TRBJ2-1
TGTGCCAGCAGTTTTAGGGGGCTAACCAAAAACATTCAGTACTTC	CASSFRGLTKNIQYF	.	TRBV6-2/TRBV6-3	TRBD1	TRBJ2-4
TGTGCCAGCAGTTACTTAGGACATACAGGGGGCTATGGCTACACCTTC	CASSYLGHTGGYGYTF	.	TRBV6-5	TRBD1	TRBJ1-2
TGTGCCAGCAGCGCTCCGGGGGGTAGCTACAATGAGCAGTTCTTC	CASSAPGGSYNEQFF	once	TRBV9	TRBD2	TRBJ2-1
TGTGCCAGTAGTGCCGGGACAGGGTTCCGGACAGATACGCAGTATTTT	CASSAGTGFRTDTQYF	.	TRBV19	TRBD1	TRBJ2-3
TGTGCCAGCAACGACAGGGACCCATTAAATTCACCCCTCCACTTT	CASNDRDPLNSPLHF	.	TRBV6-4	TRBD1	TRBJ1-6
TGTGCCAGCTCAACGCTCGCCCCGGTCAAGGACAGCAATGAGCAGTTCTTC	CASSTLAPVKDSNEQFF	.	TRBV18	.	TRBJ2-1
TGTGCCAGTAGTAGAGCCGGGATAGGGACCGGGGAGCTGTTTTTT	CASSRAGIGTGELFF	.	TRBV19	.	TRBJ2-2
TGTGCCAGCAGCTCAAGCGGGGGCGGCACAGATACGCAGTATTTT	CASSSSGGGTDTQYF	once	TRBV11-2	TRBD2	TRBJ2-3
TGTGCCAGCAGCGTAGAAGTGGGACAGGGTTTTTACTATGGCTACACCTTC	CASSVEVGQGFYYGYTF	.	TRBV9	TRBD1	TRBJ1-2
TGTGCCAGCAGCCAAGTAGGCAGGGGATATGGAAACACCATATATTTT	CASSQVGRGYGNTIYF	.	TRBV3-1/TRBV3-2	.	TRBJ1-3